These T cell receptor beta chains were read from a single sample in a study of human T cells and chemical hapten exposure. MiXCR, applied by TCRdb to the RACE reads, yields one record per CDR3 protein. The data hold tens of thousands of distinct CDR3 sequences, with approximately 7% observed a single time. Sequencing used whole blood, obtained in connection with sensitization to the hapten diphenylcyclopropenone (DPC). These receptor sequences come from a woman in her 30s with alopecia areata. Some clones in this sample may be carry-over from other donors' samples. The CDR3 runs from the conserved cysteine through the conserved F or W. D genes are given only for firm matches. Only part of the rows carry a size: once, few, many, or a class if the clone is expanded.

D gene,clone size,V gene,J gene,CDR3 DNA,CDR3 protein
TRBD1,many,TRBV18,TRBJ1-4,TGTGCCAGCTCACCACCTTCGCCGGCCGGGACAGGGATCGGAAAACTGTTTTTT,CASSPPSPAGTGIGKLFF
.,.,TRBV29-1,TRBJ2-5,TGCAGCGTTGTCGGGGGGCGCGACCAAGAGACCCAGTACTTC,CSVVGGRDQETQYF
.,many,TRBV11-2,TRBJ1-4,TGTGCCAGCAGCCGTATAGGACAGATTAATGAAAAACTGTTTTTT,CASSRIGQINEKLFF
.,few,TRBV7-6,TRBJ1-3,TGTGCCAGCCGCTCGTATGGAAACACCATATATTTT,CASRSYGNTIYF
TRBD1,few,TRBV10-3,TRBJ1-2,TGTGCCATCAGGGGGACAGGACTAGGGGTATATGGCTACACCTTC,CAIRGTGLGVYGYTF
TRBD2,few,TRBV11-2,TRBJ2-1,TGTGCCAGCAGCGTTGGGGCCGTAGCGGGGACATACAATGAGCAGTTCTTC,CASSVGAVAGTYNEQFF
.,.,TRBV12-3/TRBV12-4,TRBJ1-2,TGTGCCAGCAGTTTAGGCCGGTTGGGGAAAAACTATGGCTACACCTTC,CASSLGRLGKNYGYTF
TRBD1,many,TRBV6-6,TRBJ1-1,TGTGCCAGCAGTCTTCAGGGGGCTGAAGCTTTCTTT,CASSLQGAEAFF
.,many,TRBV6-5,TRBJ1-1,TGTGCCAGCAGTTACGCACGAAACTTCCGCCGGCACACGAGGGACACTGAAGCTTTCTTT,CASSYARNFRRHTRDTEAFF
TRBD1,.,TRBV19,TRBJ1-5,TGTGCCAGTAGTAAATGGACAGGGGAGCAGCCCCAGCATTTT,CASSKWTGEQPQHF
TRBD1,few,TRBV4-1,TRBJ2-3,TGCGCCAGCAGCCAAGAAAGGGGGACAGGGGGAGATACGCAGTATTTT,CASSQERGTGGDTQYF
.,.,TRBV27,TRBJ1-2,TGTGCCAGCCGAAAGGCCAGGGAAGCTAACTATGGCTACACCTTC,CASRKAREANYGYTF
TRBD2,many,TRBV18,TRBJ2-2,TGTGCCAGCTCACCACCGGAGACTAGCGCAGGGGAGCTGTTTTTT,CASSPPETSAGELFF
.,many,TRBV2,TRBJ1-5,TGTGCCAGCACCCAGTCTAGCAATCAGCCCCAGCATTTT,CASTQSSNQPQHF
.,many,TRBV6-5,TRBJ1-1,TGTGCCAGCAGCCGCGCGCAGGGGTCCGCGGCTTTCTTT,CASSRAQGSAAFF
TRBD1,few,TRBV7-6,TRBJ2-6,TGTGCCAGCAGCTTAGCACCGGGACAGTTCTCTGGGGCCAACGTCCTGACTTTC,CASSLAPGQFSGANVLTF
.,few,TRBV11-3,TRBJ2-1,TGTGCCAGCAGCACCATAACAGGGTTCAATGAGCAGTTCTTC,CASSTITGFNEQFF
TRBD1,.,TRBV13,TRBJ1-1,TGTGCCAGCAGCTCACAGGGGAGGGGCGGCACTGAAGCTTTCTTT,CASSSQGRGGTEAFF
TRBD1,many,TRBV19,TRBJ1-2,TGTGCCACCCGGGACAGGGAAAACTATGGCTACACCTTC,CATRDRENYGYTF